These 17 T cell receptor beta chains were sequenced from one sample in a study of shared clonotypes between healthy human individuals. Sequencing used immunoSEQ multiplex PCR; TCRdb keeps in-frame clones, though not all of them. The repertoire holds millions of clones, with approximately 94% as singletons. Positive CCR7 selection of CD45RO-negative cells yielded the naive CD8 cells, and terminally differentiated effector memory CD45RA+ cells were excluded. Sequencing was performed on naive CD8+ T cells sorted from blood. The origin of the receptors is a young man in good health.

The J gene is TRBJ1-1, the V gene TRBV6-1, with a weak D call TRBD1 (6 bases). The CDR3 contains 13 residues. CDR1 is MNHNS and CDR2 is SASEGT in the germline V gene. Trimming took 5 bases from V and 4 from J, leaving 11 bases between them. This CDR3 is CASSKGQRTEAFF. CDR3 DNA: TGTGCCAGCAGTAAAGGACAGCGCACTGAAGCTTTCTTT.

This clone was picked up one time. Other DNA sequences in this sample translate to the same CDR3. The chain uses TRBV28 and TRBJ1-1; 7 bases map to TRBD1. The CDR3 contains 14 residues. Germline CDR1 MDHEN, CDR2 SYDVKM. V shed 2 bases and J 4 bases; nucleotides not matched to a gene: 4. CDR3 amino acids: CASSLDRVGTEAFF. The CDR3 DNA sequence: TGTGCCAGCAGTTTAGACAGGGTGGGCACTGAAGCTTTCTTT.

The chain employs TRBV4-3 and TRBJ2-7; D possibly corresponds to TRBD2 (6 bases). Germline CDR1 LGHNA, CDR2 YSLEER. The CDR3 is made up of 19 amino acids. V lost 0 bases to trimming and J lost 0 bases, with 21 bases between them. The CDR3 spells CASSQDGLSGTGSSYEQYF. DNA for the CDR3: TGCGCCAGCAGCCAAGATGGCCTTAGCGGCACTGGGAGCTCCTACGAGCAGTACTTC.

The chain carries TRBV4-3 and TRBJ2-7; 7 bases align to TRBD1. CDR3 size: 14 residues. CDR1 and CDR2 (germline): LGHNA, YSLEER. J gave up 6 bases and V 3 bases, and 8 bases lay outside the gene matches. The CDR3 region has the DNA TGCGCCAGCAGCCAGGGCGCAGGGGGTTTCGAGCAGTACTTC. Its protein is CASSQGAGGFEQYF.

This chain joins TRBV27 and TRBJ2-7; D is unresolved. Trimming took 6 bases from V and 2 from J, leaving 20 bases between them. The CDR3 consists of 16 residues. Germline CDR1 reads MNHEY; CDR2 reads SMNVEV (reference sequence). The CDR3 region is CASSPRSSLGPYEQYF. The CDR3 nucleotides read TGTGCCAGCAGCCCCCGAAGCTCCCTCGGACCCTACGAGCAGTACTTC.

In regard to this clone: Other DNA sequences in this sample translate to the same CDR3. This sequence joins TRBV9 and TRBJ2-7; D unresolved. V was trimmed by 0 bases and J by 0 bases, leaving 4 bases between them. The CDR3 sequence is 13 residues long. The V gene's germline CDR1 is SGDLS and CDR2 YYNGEE. This chain's CDR3 is CASSVGNSYEQYF. In nucleotides, the CDR3 is TGTGCCAGCAGCGTAGGGAACTCCTACGAGCAGTACTTC.

The CDR3 protein is CATSLGPPYEQYF. As DNA, the CDR3 is TGTGCCACCAGCCTCGGACCCCCCTACGAGCAGTACTTC. V is TRBV15 and J is TRBJ2-7; D uncertain. The CDR3 sequence is 13 residues long. CDR1 LNHNV and CDR2 YYDKDF come from the germline V gene (reference sequence). V lost 5 bases and J lost 2, with 10 bases in between.

V usage is TRBV5-4 and J usage is TRBJ1-2, with a tentative D call TRBD1 (5 bases). Germline CDR1 and CDR2: SGHNT and YYREEE (reference sequence). This CDR3 is 16 amino acids long. V lost 3 bases to trimming and J lost 4 bases, with 19 bases between them. The CDR3 here is CASSSIGGDVSYGYTF. CDR3 DNA: TGTGCCAGCAGCTCCATTGGGGGGGACGTATCCTATGGCTACACCTTC. The variable domain in full, completed from reference TRBV5-4 and TRBJ1-2, reads ETGVTQSPTHLIKTRGQQVTLRCSSQSGHNTVSWYQQALGQGPQFIFQYYREEENGRGNFPPRFSGLQFPNYSSELNVNALELDDSALYLCASSSIGGDVSYGYTFGSGTRLTVV.

This chain connects TRBV4-1 to TRBJ2-7; 12 nucleotides agree with TRBD2. The V gene end was trimmed by 1 base and the J gene end by 5 bases; junction bases not matched to a gene: 6. This CDR3 is 16 amino acids long. Per the germline V gene, CDR1 is MGHRA and CDR2 is YSYEKL. Here the CDR3 DNA reads TGCGCCAGCAGCCAAGCGTTGACTAGCGGGGGCCACGAGCAGTACTTC. This gives the protein CASSQALTSGGHEQYF.

The chain uses TRBV7-9 and TRBJ2-5; D is uncertain. V dropped 0 bases and J dropped 5 bases, with 7 bases sitting between them. CDR3 size: 13 residues. Germline values: CDR1 SEHNR, CDR2 FQNEAQ (reference sequence). The CDR3 DNA sequence: TGTGCCAGCAGCTTAGCCCTCACCGAGACCCAGTACTTC. Amino acid sequence: CASSLALTETQYF.

V usage is TRBV7-8 and J usage is TRBJ2-7; the D is unclear. Per the germline V gene, CDR1 is SGHVS and CDR2 is FQNEAQ. The V gene lost 7 bases and the J gene lost 6 bases, with 19 bases spanning the gap. There are 14 residues in the CDR3. Here the CDR3 reads CASTESDGRGEQYF. DNA of the CDR3: TGTGCCAGCACCGAAAGCGACGGCCGAGGCGAGCAGTACTTC.

The rearrangement uses TRBV2 and TRBJ1-6; D ambiguous. Trimming took off 1 base at V and 8 bases at J, with 9 bases between the two ends. Per germline, CDR1 SNHLY and CDR2 FYNNEI. The CDR3 has 14 amino acids. CDR3 bases: TGTGCCAGCAGTGAAGGGACGGGTGATTCACCCCTCCACTTT. Translating it yields CASSEGTGDSPLHF.

Only a few counts were recorded for this clone. The same CDR3 also results from other DNA sequences found in this sample. The chain carries TRBV6-5 and TRBJ1-1; a weak D match, TRBD1 (5 bases). Trimming pared 5 bases from V and 3 bases from J, leaving 10 bases between. The V gene's germline CDR1 is MNHEY and CDR2 SVGAGI. This CDR3 is 13 amino acids long. DNA of the CDR3: TGTGCCAGCAGTCTACAGGAATACACTGAAGCTTTCTTT. It encodes CASSLQEYTEAFF.

The chain couples TRBV11-2 to TRBJ2-7, with a possible D match to TRBD2 (6 bases). The CDR3 has 15 amino acids. CDR1 and CDR2 from the germline V gene are SGHAT and FQNNGV. V was cut by 5 bases and J by 0 bases, with 14 bases left in between. CDR3 nucleotides: TGTGCCAGCAGCCAAGGGGAGGTGAGCTCCTACGAGCAGTACTTC. Translating gives CASSQGEVSSYEQYF.

The J gene is TRBJ1-5, the V gene TRBV7-9; TRBD1 is a possible D gene (6 bases). The CDR3 has 14 residues. Germline V gene sequence: CDR1 SEHNR, CDR2 FQNEAQ (reference sequence). V was trimmed by 5 bases and J by 1 base, leaving 9 bases between them. CDR3 protein: CASSRGPSNQPQHF. Written as DNA, the CDR3 is TGTGCCAGCAGCCGGGGGCCGAGCAATCAGCCCCAGCATTTT.

This clone showed up just once. The rearrangement joins TRBV4-1 to TRBJ1-2; 12 bases fit TRBD1. The CDR3 spans 13 residues. Trimming cost V 7 bases and J 8 bases; bases outside gene matches: 5. Germline V lookup: CDR1 MGHRA, CDR2 YSYEKL. The CDR3 nucleotides are TGCGCCAGCACTCGGGACAGGGGGCGCGGCTACACCTTC. Amino acid sequence: CASTRDRGRGYTF.

V gene TRBV11-2 combines with J gene TRBJ2-5; TRBD1 aligns across 7 bases. Germline V gene data show CDR1 as SGHAT and CDR2 as FQNNGV. The CDR3 covers 15 residues. V shed 0 bases, J shed 5 bases, and the junction held 6 bases outside the gene matches. CDR3 protein: CASSLDTGARETQYF. CDR3 DNA: TGTGCCAGCAGCTTAGATACAGGGGCCCGGGAGACCCAGTACTTC.